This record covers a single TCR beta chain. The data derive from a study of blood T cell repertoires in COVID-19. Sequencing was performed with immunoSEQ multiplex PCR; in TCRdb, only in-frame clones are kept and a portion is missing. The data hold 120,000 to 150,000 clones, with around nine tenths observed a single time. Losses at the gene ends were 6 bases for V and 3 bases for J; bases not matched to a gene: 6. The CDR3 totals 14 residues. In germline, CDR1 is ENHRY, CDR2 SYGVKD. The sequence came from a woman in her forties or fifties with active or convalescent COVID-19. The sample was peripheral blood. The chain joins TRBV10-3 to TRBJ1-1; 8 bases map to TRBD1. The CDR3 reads CAIRDRVMDTEAFF. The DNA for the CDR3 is TGTGCCATCAGGGACAGGGTGATGGACACTGAAGCTTTCTTT.